The 23 T cell receptor beta chains presented below share a single source sample, sequenced in a study of T-cell reconstitution after alpha-beta-depleted transplantation in children. Preparation of the TCRbeta library used unique molecular identifiers. Each CDR3 protein is one row after TCRdb ran MiXCR on the PCR reads. This sample has about 60,000 distinct CDR3 sequences, with 44% found just once. The sequenced sample was PBMCs, mostly from graft donor cells, obtained 360 days after TCRalphabeta/CD19-depleted stem cell transplant. These receptors all come from a male patient younger than 18 who had a stem cell transplant for acute lymphoblastic leukemia, so the T cells may come from the graft donor.

J is TRBJ2-3 and V is TRBV7-7; 7 bases match TRBD1. The CDR3 extends over 16 amino acids. The J segment lost 2 bases and the V segment lost 5 bases, leaving 10 bases of the junction unmatched. Germline V gene sequence: CDR1 SSHAT, CDR2 FNYEAQ (reference sequence). CDR3 sequence: CASSLDRAGSTDTQYF. In DNA, the CDR3 is TGTGCCAGCAGCCTTGACAGGGCAGGGTCCACAGATACGCAGTATTTT.

The table lists this clonotype with a few counts. This clone may be a read error of a much larger clone one base away. The V call is TRBV12-3 or TRBV12-4, the J call TRBJ2-5; D unclear. Trimming removed 4 bases at V and 3 bases at J, with 3 bases between. The CDR3 is 11 amino acids. The DNA of the CDR3 is TGTGCCAGCAGTTCAGAAGAGACCCAGTACTTC. Its protein is CASSSEETQYF.

CDR3 in amino acids: CATSRVPMKETQYF. As DNA, the CDR3 is TGTGCCACCAGCAGAGTGCCGATGAAAGAGACCCAGTACTTC. The chain couples TRBV15 to TRBJ2-5; D not certain. The germline gives CDR1 LNHNV, CDR2 YYDKDF (reference sequence). The CDR3 is 14 residues long. Trimming shortened V by 1 base and J by 3 bases, and 9 bases separated the two germline ends.

This sequence joins TRBV6-1 and TRBJ1-3; TRBD1 agrees at 9 bases. Trimming at V came to 8 bases and at J to 5 bases, leaving 10 bases not matched to a gene. There are 15 residues in the CDR3. Germline V CDR1 and CDR2: MNHNS, SASEGT. The CDR3 loop reads CASFGQGPARNTIYF. DNA of the CDR3: TGTGCCAGCTTTGGACAGGGGCCGGCCCGAAACACCATATATTTT.

The chain recombines TRBV12-3 or TRBV12-4 with TRBJ2-7, with a weak D call TRBD1 (5 bases). The ends were cut back, 2 bases at V and 7 bases at J, with 9 bases in the middle. The CDR3 spans 12 residues. The CDR3, as DNA: TGTGCCAGCAGTTTATGGGGCGGTGAGCAGTACTTC. It yields the protein CASSLWGGEQYF.

V usage is TRBV7-2 and J usage is TRBJ2-7; 11 bases line up with TRBD2. CDR3 size: 16 residues. Germline CDR1 SGHTA, CDR2 FQGNSA. With V trimmed by 5 bases and J by 2 bases, 8 bases remained unmatched. CDR3 coding DNA: TGTGCCAGCAGCCCTCCGACTAGCGGGACCCCCTACGAGCAGTACTTC. Amino acid sequence: CASSPPTSGTPYEQYF.

In DNA form, the CDR3 reads TGCAGCGTACAGGTTTCCTCTCAGCCCCAGCATTTT. It codes for CSVQVSSQPQHF. The gene calls are TRBV29-1 and TRBJ1-5, with D possibly matching TRBD1 (5 bases). Germline V CDR1 and CDR2: SQVTM, ANQGSEA. V was trimmed by 6 bases and J by 6 bases, leaving 12 bases between them. This CDR3 has 12 amino acids.

V is TRBV7-9 and J is TRBJ2-7; D tentatively reads TRBD1 or TRBD2 (6 bases each). CDR1 SEHNR and CDR2 FQNEAQ come from the germline V gene (reference sequence). This CDR3 is built from 17 residues. Trimming shortened V by 2 bases and J by 1 base, and 18 bases separated the two germline ends. The CDR3 protein is CASSLSIGRDTSYEQYF. The CDR3 DNA reads as TGTGCCAGCAGCTTATCCATCGGGCGGGACACGTCCTACGAGCAGTACTTC.

The chain has TRBV5-1 and TRBJ1-1; perhaps TRBD1 as D (6 bases). Germline V gene lookup returns CDR1 SGHRS and CDR2 YFSETQ. The germline V and J ends were trimmed by 3 bases and 3 bases, with 12 bases remaining between them. This CDR3 has 14 residues. The CDR3 here is CASSSTRGYTEAFF. The CDR3 nucleotides read TGCGCCAGCAGCTCGACAAGGGGGTACACTGAAGCTTTCTTT.

The V call is TRBV12-3 or TRBV12-4, the J call TRBJ1-5; no clear D gene. This CDR3 has 15 residues. V lost 4 bases to trimming and J lost 4 bases, with 14 bases between them. The CDR3 sequence: CASSSGRRVNQPQHF. The CDR3 region has the DNA TGTGCCAGCAGTTCCGGACGGAGAGTTAATCAGCCCCAGCATTTT.

Only one count was recorded for this clonotype. The chain joins TRBV28 to TRBJ2-1; D is undetermined. V was clipped by 3 bases and J by 8 bases, with 17 bases between them. CDR3 size: 15 residues. Germline CDR1 and CDR2: MDHEN and SYDVKM. In DNA form, the CDR3 reads TGTGCCAGCAGTTTTTTATTGAGTTTTAACTATGAGCAGTTCTTC. This translates into CASSFLLSFNYEQFF.

The chain joins TRBV6-4 to TRBJ2-3, with 11 positions matching TRBD2. The V segment lost 11 bases and the J segment 4 bases; nucleotides outside the gene matches: 20. The CDR3 contains 18 residues. CDR1 and CDR2 (germline): MRHNA, SNTAGT. The CDR3 DNA reads as TGTGCCCGCTGCCCCCCCCCACTAGCGGGAGAAGGGGCAGATACGCAGTATTTT. It translates to CARCPPPLAGEGADTQYF.

This chain connects TRBV28 to TRBJ2-7, with D perhaps assigned TRBD1 or TRBD2 (5 bases each). V shed 5 bases and J shed 6 bases, with 8 bases lying between them. From germline, CDR1 is MDHEN and CDR2 SYDVKM. The CDR3 loop spans 11 amino acids. The CDR3 loop reads CASSMGREQYF. The CDR3 DNA follows: TGTGCCAGCAGTATGGGACGCGAGCAGTACTTC.

The V call is TRBV12-3 or TRBV12-4, the J call TRBJ2-7; D remains unclear. The CDR3 covers 14 residues. The V end lost 1 base, the J end lost 6 bases, and 13 bases lay between the germline ends. DNA of the CDR3: TGTGCCAGCAGTTTAGGACTGGAATTAAGCGAGCAGTACTTC. This codes for CASSLGLELSEQYF.

This rearrangement joins TRBV6-1 to TRBJ2-3; no reliable D call. The V end lost 6 bases, the J end lost 6 bases, and 13 bases lay between the germline ends. The germline V gene encodes CDR1 MNHNS and CDR2 SASEGT. This CDR3 is built from 13 residues. The CDR3, as DNA: TGTGCCAGCAGCCACACGCGTGGGGATACGCAGTATTTT. Amino acids: CASSHTRGDTQYF.

This clonotype came up a few times. The chain recombines TRBV7-9 with TRBJ2-7, with 8 bases lining up with TRBD2. The CDR3 is 15 amino acids. The germline CDR1 and CDR2 sequences are SEHNR and FQNEAQ (reference sequence). J gave up 6 bases and V 6 bases, and 13 bases lay outside the gene matches. The CDR3 coding sequence is TGTGCCAGCAGACCCGCAGAGCGGGGGAAGGGCGAGCAGTACTTC. Encoded protein: CASRPAERGKGEQYF.

In its sample, this clonotype was seen a few times. The chain uses TRBV7-2 and TRBJ2-3, with TRBD2 matching 9 bases. Germline CDR1 reads SGHTA; CDR2 reads FQGNSA. This CDR3 is built from 20 residues. J lost 1 base, V lost 3 bases, and 17 bases had no gene match. CDR3 DNA: TGTGCCAGCAGCTTCAGGGCTCTCACCGCGGGGGGGTCTGGCACAGATACGCAGTATTTT. Residues: CASSFRALTAGGSGTDTQYF.

This clonotype was counted a few times. The chain employs TRBV3-1 and TRBJ2-7, with D tentatively TRBD2 (6 bases). V was clipped by 4 bases and J by 2 bases, with 12 bases between them. The CDR3 sequence is 14 residues long. CDR1 and CDR2 (germline): LGHDT, YNNKEL (reference sequence). CDR3 nucleotides: TGTGCCAGCAGCCGTGGACTACCGACCTACGAGCAGTACTTC. This sequence encodes CASSRGLPTYEQYF.

The chain combines TRBV6-1 with TRBJ2-3; maybe TRBD2 (6 bases). The V end was cut by 7 bases, the J end by 1 base, with 9 bases between. There are 13 residues in the CDR3. CDR1 and CDR2 from the germline V gene are MNHNS and SASEGT. CDR3 sequence: CASKASGTDTQYF. The CDR3 coding sequence is TGTGCCAGCAAGGCTAGCGGCACAGATACGCAGTATTTT.

The chain uses TRBV20-1 and TRBJ1-6; D call uncertain. The CDR3 has 13 amino acids. Between the trimmed V and J ends, which lost 3 bases and 10 bases, there was a span of 13 bases. The germline CDR1 and CDR2 sequences are DFQATT and SNEGSKA (reference sequence). The CDR3 spells CSASPGEGSPLHF. The CDR3 bases are TGCAGTGCTAGTCCCGGGGAAGGATCACCCCTCCACTTT.

This chain links TRBV20-1 with TRBJ2-2, with 8 bases that match TRBD2. This CDR3 spans 18 amino acids. V dropped 0 bases and J dropped 0; count of bases not matched to a gene: 9. Germline assignment: CDR1 DFQATT and CDR2 SNEGSKA (reference sequence). CDR3 region: CSARDSPREGANTGELFF. CDR3 DNA sequence: TGCAGTGCTAGAGATAGCCCCCGGGAGGGGGCGAACACCGGGGAGCTGTTTTTT.

The CDR3 sequence is CASSLSLGGGRTGELFF. CDR3 nucleotide sequence: TGTGCCAGCAGCTTAAGTTTAGGCGGGGGGCGAACCGGGGAGCTGTTTTTT. The chain recombines TRBV7-2 with TRBJ2-2, with TRBD2 matching 8 bases. J gave up 5 bases and V 2 bases, and 10 bases lay outside the gene matches. This CDR3 contains 17 residues. Germline V lookup: CDR1 SGHTA, CDR2 FQGNSA.

The chain employs TRBV28 and TRBJ2-3, with a possible D match to TRBD1 (6 bases). From germline, CDR1 is MDHEN and CDR2 SYDVKM. Trimming took 1 base from V and 0 from J, leaving 8 bases between them. This CDR3 contains 15 residues. The CDR3: CASSLLGASTDTQYF. DNA for the CDR3: TGTGCCAGCAGTTTATTGGGGGCTAGCACAGATACGCAGTATTTT.